Listed below are T cell receptor beta chains from one sample, sequenced in a study of response to subunit inactivated influenza vaccine. TCRdb passed the RT-PCR reads through MiXCR, listing each CDR3 protein once. The sample lists over 750,000 distinct CDR3 sequences; approximately 21% were seen once. Sample: PBMCs from blood, taken 5 to 6 days after vaccination. These receptors were collected from a middle-aged man who received an inactivated influenza vaccine. The CDR3 runs from the conserved cysteine through the conserved F or W. D genes are given only for firm matches. Clone size is stated in some rows and not others, as once, few, many or a class when expanded.

>TRBV4-3|.|TRBJ1-1|.
CASSQSGRRNTEAFF
TGCGCCAGCAGCCAAAGTGGGAGAAGGAACACTGAAGCTTTCTTT
>TRBV2|TRBD1|TRBJ2-3|.
CASSLQGASTQYF
TGTGCCAGCAGTCTACAGGGGGCGAGTACGCAGTATTTT
>TRBV20-1|TRBD1|TRBJ1-5|.
CSARGAMDRGLEPQHF
TGCAGTGCTAGAGGCGCAATGGACAGGGGGCTGGAGCCCCAGCATTTT
>TRBV18|TRBD1|TRBJ2-7|many
CASRQGPYEQYF
TGTGCCAGCAGACAGGGACCCTACGAGCAGTACTTC
>TRBV7-9|.|TRBJ2-7|.
CASSLWQVPYEQYF
TGTGCCAGCAGCTTATGGCAGGTCCCCTACGAGCAGTACTTC
>TRBV20-1|TRBD1|TRBJ2-5|.
CSAQPPGTAQETQYF
TGCAGTGCCCAGCCCCCAGGGACAGCACAAGAGACCCAGTACTTC
>TRBV4-1|.|TRBJ2-3|many
CASSQAVTRGLDTQYF
TGCGCCAGCAGCCAAGCGGTGACTAGGGGATTAGATACGCAGTATTTT
>TRBV28|TRBD1|TRBJ1-1|.
CASSLGGTGRTEAFF
TGTGCCAGCAGTCTCGGCGGGACAGGCAGAACTGAAGCTTTCTTT
>TRBV19|.|TRBJ1-1|few
CASSIFLSATEAFF
TGTGCCAGTAGTATATTCCTCTCGGCCACTGAAGCTTTCTTT
>TRBV20-1|.|TRBJ2-2|.
CSAPRGGHGNTGELFF
TGCAGTGCTCCCCGTGGGGGGCACGGGAACACCGGGGAGCTGTTTTTT
>TRBV24-1|.|TRBJ2-5|few
CATSDVTGAQETQYF
TGTGCCACCAGTGATGTCACCGGGGCTCAAGAGACCCAGTACTTC
>TRBV5-1|.|TRBJ2-7|few
CASRQPGAPPYEQYF
TGCGCCAGCAGACAACCTGGGGCACCTCCCTACGAGCAGTACTTC
>TRBV20-1|TRBD1|TRBJ1-1|.
CSVRDRGLSAFF
TGCAGTGTGAGGGACAGGGGGCTCTCTGCTTTCTTT
>TRBV7-9|.|TRBJ2-2|.
CASSPRGGGPNTGELFF
TGTGCCAGCAGCCCCAGAGGTGGAGGCCCGAACACCGGGGAGCTGTTTTTT
>TRBV18|TRBD1|TRBJ2-7|many
CASSPGQTYEQYF
TGTGCCAGCAGTCCGGGACAGACCTACGAGCAGTACTTC
>TRBV5-6|TRBD1|TRBJ2-1|few
CASSGRGGQGYNEQFF
TGTGCCAGCAGCGGAAGGGGGGGACAGGGATACAATGAGCAGTTCTTC
>TRBV5-8|TRBD1|TRBJ1-6|.
CASSAGGNSPLHF
TGTGCCAGCAGCGCAGGGGGGAATTCACCCCTCCACTTT
>TRBV20-1|.|TRBJ1-1|many
CSARGREGTEAFF
TGCAGTGCCAGGGGTAGGGAGGGCACTGAAGCTTTCTTT
>TRBV7-3|TRBD2|TRBJ2-1|few
CASSSRLAAYNEQFF
TGTGCCAGCAGCTCCCGACTAGCGGCCTACAATGAGCAGTTCTTC
>TRBV10-3|TRBD1|TRBJ1-1|few
CAISESPGGEAFF
TGTGCCATCAGTGAGTCCCCAGGGGGTGAAGCTTTCTTT
>TRBV5-1|TRBD1|TRBJ2-7|few
CASSLDPGQSYEQYF
TGCGCCAGCAGCTTAGACCCGGGACAGTCCTACGAGCAGTACTTC
>TRBV5-1|TRBD2|TRBJ2-1|.
CASSAGLAGVYNEQFF
TGCGCCAGCAGCGCCGGACTAGCGGGGGTATACAATGAGCAGTTCTTC
>TRBV25-1|.|TRBJ1-2|.
CASNSDLNYGYTF
TGTGCCAGCAATAGCGACCTTAACTATGGCTACACCTTC
>TRBV20-1|TRBD1|TRBJ2-7|.
CSAHRDRGYEQYF
TGCAGTGCACACCGGGACAGGGGATACGAGCAGTACTTC
>TRBV28|TRBD2|TRBJ2-2|many
CASSRSGTSVGGELFF
TGTGCCAGCAGCCGGTCCGGGACTAGCGTGGGCGGGGAGCTGTTTTTT
>TRBV4-3|.|TRBJ2-1|.
CASSQEARYNEQFF
TGCGCCAGCAGCCAAGAGGCCAGGTACAATGAGCAGTTCTTC
>TRBV20-1|TRBD1|TRBJ2-5|.
CSAGRNRGRQETQYF
TGCAGTGCTGGCCGTAACAGGGGAAGACAAGAGACCCAGTACTTC
>TRBV12-3/TRBV12-4|.|TRBJ2-7|few
CASSFDHAGSYEQYF
TGTGCCAGCAGTTTCGACCACGCTGGCTCCTACGAGCAGTACTTC
>TRBV11-2|.|TRBJ2-5|.
CASSFRLTETQYF
TGTGCCAGCAGCTTTAGGCTAACAGAGACCCAGTACTTC
>TRBV20-1|.|TRBJ2-7|.
CSARSPVYEQYF
TGCAGTGCTAGGTCCCCGGTCTACGAGCAGTACTTC
>TRBV29-1|TRBD1|TRBJ2-7|many
CSVGRGPYEQYF
TGCAGCGTTGGCAGGGGGCCCTACGAGCAGTACTTC
>TRBV5-1|.|TRBJ2-2|few
CASSLVSPNTGELFF
TGCGCCAGCAGCTTAGTCAGTCCGAACACCGGGGAGCTGTTTTTT